What follows is one TCR beta chain and its context. Assay: immunoSEQ multiplex PCR; the TCRdb copy retains only in-frame clones and omits some. The sample yields some 74,000 clones, about 85% seen once. The data stem from a study of T cell responses to AZD1222 COVID-19 vaccine. This CDR3 is built from 11 residues. Per the germline V gene, CDR1 is MNHEY and CDR2 is SMNVEV (reference sequence). The ends were cut back, 4 bases at V and 8 bases at J, with 8 bases in the middle. The clonotype originates from an adult who received the AZD1222 COVID-19 vaccine. The sample in question was peripheral blood, obtained 28 days after the second AZD1222 dose. The chain carries TRBV27 and TRBJ1-2; D unclear. For the CDR3, the DNA is TGTGCCAGCAGTTCCGGGTGGGGCTACACCTTC. It translates to CASSSGWGYTF.